Reported below is one T cell receptor beta chain. V gave up 5 bases and J gave up 1 base; unmatched junction bases: 1. The germline CDR1 and CDR2 sequences are MNHNY and SVGAGI (reference sequence). The CDR3 sequence is 13 residues long. The entry originates in a study of blood T cell repertoires in COVID-19. Some clones are missing from TCRdb's copy, which holds only in-frame ones; the method was immunoSEQ multiplex PCR. The repertoire holds around 220,000 clones, approximately 87% seen once, with about 2% in the top ten. The chain employs TRBV6-6 and TRBJ1-2, with 7 bases matching TRBD1. Sequencing used peripheral blood. The receptor was derived from a woman aged 45-59 years with acute or convalescent COVID-19. The CDR3 region is CASSGDSNYGYTF. The CDR3, as DNA: TGTGCCAGCAGTGGGGACAGTAACTATGGCTACACCTTC.